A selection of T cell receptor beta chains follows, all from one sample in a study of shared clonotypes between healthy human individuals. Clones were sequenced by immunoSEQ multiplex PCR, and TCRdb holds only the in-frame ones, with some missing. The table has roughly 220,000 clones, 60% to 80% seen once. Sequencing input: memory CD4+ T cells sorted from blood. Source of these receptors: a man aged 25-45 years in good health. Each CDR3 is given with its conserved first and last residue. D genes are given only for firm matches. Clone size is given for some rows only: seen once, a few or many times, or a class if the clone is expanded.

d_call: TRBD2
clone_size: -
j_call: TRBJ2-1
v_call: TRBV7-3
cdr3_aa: CASSSGAGVPEQFF
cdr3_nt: TGTGCCAGCAGCTCAGGTGCGGGGGTCCCTGAGCAGTTCTTC

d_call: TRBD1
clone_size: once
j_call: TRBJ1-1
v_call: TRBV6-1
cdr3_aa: CASSVTGLHTEAFF
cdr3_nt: TGTGCCAGCAGTGTGACAGGGTTGCACACTGAAGCTTTCTTT

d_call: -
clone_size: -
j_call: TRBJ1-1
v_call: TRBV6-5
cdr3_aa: CASSYSMAGMNTEAFF
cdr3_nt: TGTGCCAGCAGTTACTCGATGGCTGGGATGAACACTGAAGCTTTCTTT

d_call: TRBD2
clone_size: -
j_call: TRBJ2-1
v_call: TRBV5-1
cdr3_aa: CASSLAAGGGYNEQFF
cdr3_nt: TGCGCCAGCAGCTTGGCGGCGGGAGGTGGCTACAATGAGCAGTTCTTC

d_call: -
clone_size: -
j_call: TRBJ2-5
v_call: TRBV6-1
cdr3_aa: CASSRGGQETQYF
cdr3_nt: TGTGCCAGCAGTAGGGGGGGACAAGAGACCCAGTACTTC

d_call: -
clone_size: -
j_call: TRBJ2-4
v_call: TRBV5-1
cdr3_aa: CASKREELPPKNIQYF
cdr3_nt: TGCGCCAGCAAAAGAGAGGAGCTCCCCCCCAAAAACATTCAGTACTTC

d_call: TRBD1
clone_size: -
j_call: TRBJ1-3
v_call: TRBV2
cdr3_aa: CASSEGQGVRSTIYF
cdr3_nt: TGTGCCAGCAGTGAGGGACAGGGAGTCCGGAGCACCATATATTTT

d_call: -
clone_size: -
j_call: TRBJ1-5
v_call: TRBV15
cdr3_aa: CATSNNRGDQPQHF
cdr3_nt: TGTGCCACCAGCAATAACAGAGGGGATCAGCCCCAGCATTTT

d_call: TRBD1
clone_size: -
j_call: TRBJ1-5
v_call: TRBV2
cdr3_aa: CASSLRNRGGDQPQHF
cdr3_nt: TGTGCCAGCAGTTTGAGGAACAGGGGAGGGGATCAGCCCCAGCATTTT

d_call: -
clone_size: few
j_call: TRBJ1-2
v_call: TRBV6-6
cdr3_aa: CASSYQPAGYGYTF
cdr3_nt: TGTGCCAGCAGTTACCAGCCGGCCGGCTATGGCTACACCTTC

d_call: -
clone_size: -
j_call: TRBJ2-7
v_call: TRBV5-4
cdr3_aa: CASSARGSYEQYF
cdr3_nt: TGTGCCAGCAGCGCCCGGGGCTCCTACGAGCAGTACTTC

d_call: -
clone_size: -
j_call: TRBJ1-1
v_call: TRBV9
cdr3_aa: CASSSTTENTEAFF
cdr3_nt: TGTGCCAGCAGCTCGACGACAGAGAACACTGAAGCTTTCTTT

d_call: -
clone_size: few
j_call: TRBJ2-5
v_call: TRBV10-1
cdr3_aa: CASSDLVFWPPQETQYF
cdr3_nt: TGCGCCAGCAGTGATTTGGTATTTTGGCCGCCGCAAGAGACCCAGTACTTC

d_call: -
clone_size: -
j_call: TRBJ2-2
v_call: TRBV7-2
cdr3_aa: CASSPTSLYTGELFF
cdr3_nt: TGTGCCAGCAGCCCCACTAGTTTGTACACCGGGGAGCTGTTTTTT

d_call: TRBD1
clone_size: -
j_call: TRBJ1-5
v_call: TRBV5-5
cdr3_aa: CASSLVTGDSNQPQHF
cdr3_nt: TGTGCCAGCAGCTTGGTTACAGGGGATAGCAATCAGCCCCAGCATTTT

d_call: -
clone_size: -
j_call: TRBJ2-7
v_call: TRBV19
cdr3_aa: CAIRQTARGGTYEQYF
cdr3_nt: TGTGCAATCAGACAGACTGCTAGGGGGGGAACCTACGAGCAGTACTTC

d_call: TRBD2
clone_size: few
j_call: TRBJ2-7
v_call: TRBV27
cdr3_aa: CASSLLRAGGSYEQYF
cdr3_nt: TGTGCCAGCAGTTTATTACGGGCCGGGGGGTCCTACGAGCAGTACTTC

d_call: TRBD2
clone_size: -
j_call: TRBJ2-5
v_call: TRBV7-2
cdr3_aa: CASGGGRARETQYF
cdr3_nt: TGTGCCAGCGGTGGGGGGAGGGCTCGAGAGACCCAGTACTTC

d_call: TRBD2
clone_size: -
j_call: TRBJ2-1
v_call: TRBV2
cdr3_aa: CASSDFGGGPSYNEQFF
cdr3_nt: TGTGCCAGCAGTGACTTCGGGGGAGGGCCCTCCTACAATGAGCAGTTCTTC

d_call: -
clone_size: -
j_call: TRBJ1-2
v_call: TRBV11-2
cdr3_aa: CASSLSLASGPIYGYTF
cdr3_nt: TGTGCCAGCAGCTTAAGCTTAGCCTCCGGGCCGATCTATGGCTACACCTTC

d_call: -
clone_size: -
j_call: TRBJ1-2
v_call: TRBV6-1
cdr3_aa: CASSEAGGYGYTF
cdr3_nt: TGTGCCAGCAGTGAAGCAGGGGGTTATGGCTACACCTTC

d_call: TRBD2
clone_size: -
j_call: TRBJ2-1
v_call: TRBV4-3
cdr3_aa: CASSQAGGFNEQFF
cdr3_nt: TGCGCCAGCAGCCAAGCGGGAGGTTTTAATGAACAGTTCTTC

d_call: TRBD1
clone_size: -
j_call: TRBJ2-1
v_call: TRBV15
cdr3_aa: CATSIGTGGNEQFF
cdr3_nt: TGTGCCACCAGTATAGGGACAGGGGGGAATGAGCAGTTCTTC